The 8 T cell receptor beta chains in this list originate from one sample, sequenced in a study of CD8+ T cells in alopecia areata. cDNA reverse transcribed from extracted RNA served as the sequencing template. The table came from immunoSEQ multiplex PCR; TCRdb's copy has only in-frame clones and leaves some out. The data contain 35,000 or so clones, 45% to 70% of them singletons. For a handful of patients taking part in the biomarker study, CD4+ cells were further sorted into CD25+CD127- cells. Source material: CD4+ Tregs sorted from blood. These receptors were taken from a human donor with alopecia areata.

This clone was counted only a few times. The chain uses TRBV29-1 and TRBJ2-1; the D gene is possibly TRBD2 (5 bases). The CDR3 runs 14 residues. Germline lookup yields CDR1 SQVTM and CDR2 ANQGSEA. The V gene lost 5 bases and the J gene lost 0 bases, with 11 bases spanning the gap. The CDR3 nucleotides are TGCAGCGTTCAAAGCGGAAGCTCCTACAATGAGCAGTTCTTC. Its protein product is CSVQSGSSYNEQFF.

In its sample, this clone was seen a few times. CDR3 amino acids: CASSQEKGAPTEETQYF. The DNA of the CDR3 is TGCGCCAGCAGCCAAGAAAAAGGGGCACCGACAGAAGAGACCCAGTACTTC. The chain is built from TRBV4-1 and TRBJ2-5, with D possibly matching TRBD1 (5 bases). Trimming cost V 0 bases and J 3 bases, with 17 bases left between them. CDR1 and CDR2 from the germline V gene are MGHRA and YSYEKL. The CDR3 runs 17 residues.

The chain links TRBV5-1 to TRBJ2-1, with no clear D. Trimming left V 4 bases short and J 0 bases short, with 14 bases between. Germline V gene lookup returns CDR1 SGHRS and CDR2 YFSETQ. CDR3 length equals 16 residues. The CDR3 nucleotides read TGCGCCAGCAGCCCCGCCGGCGGTAGCTCCTACAATGAGCAGTTCTTC. Encoded protein: CASSPAGGSSYNEQFF.

The chain links TRBV6-1 to TRBJ2-5; TRBD2 is a possible D gene (5 bases). The CDR3 covers 14 residues. V dropped 7 bases and J dropped 2 bases, with 14 bases sitting between them. Germline CDR1 MNHNS, CDR2 SASEGT. The CDR3 sequence is CASTPGRRQETQYF. The CDR3 coding sequence is TGTGCCAGCACCCCGGGGAGACGGCAAGAGACCCAGTACTTC.

This chain connects TRBV5-1 to TRBJ2-1; D remains unclear. This CDR3 spans 15 amino acids. The germline V gene has CDR1 SGHRS and CDR2 YFSETQ. V was clipped by 0 bases and J by 2 bases, with 9 bases between them. The CDR3 loop is CASSLGEVPYNEQFF. Here the CDR3 DNA reads TGCGCCAGCAGCTTGGGGGAAGTACCCTACAATGAGCAGTTCTTC.

The chain employs TRBV12-5 and TRBJ2-2; D unresolved. Trimming took 2 bases from V and 7 from J, leaving 17 bases between them. Looked up from germline, CDR1 is LGHNT and CDR2 is FRNRAP. The length of the CDR3 is 16 residues. CDR3 residues: CASGLSFSSVGGELFF. DNA of the CDR3: TGTGCTAGTGGTTTGAGTTTTTCGTCCGTTGGCGGGGAGCTGTTTTTT.

The chain carries TRBV10-3 and TRBJ1-5; D unresolved. Germline CDR1 reads ENHRY; CDR2 reads SYGVKD. V was trimmed by 10 bases and J by 5 bases, leaving 15 bases between them. The CDR3 sequence is 13 residues long. The CDR3, as DNA: TGTGCCAGCAAACCGACTGGGGATCAGCCCCAGCATTTT. This codes for CASKPTGDQPQHF.

This clone occurred a few times. This sequence joins TRBV2 and TRBJ1-6; D uncertain. The CDR3 is 11 amino acids. Germline CDR1 is SNHLY and CDR2 is FYNNEI. V was clipped by 2 bases and J by 13 bases, with 6 bases between them. The CDR3 DNA reads as TGTGCCAGCAGTGAACGGTGGCCCCTCCACTTT. It is translated as CASSERWPLHF.